This T cell receptor beta chain was sequenced for a study of technical replicates of blood from several donors. Repertoires were generated with immunoSEQ multiplex PCR, while TCRdb's copy carries only in-frame clones and drops some. Among tens of thousands of clones listed, 95% were seen once. This clonotype originated in a human donor in good health. Sequenced sample: T cells isolated from PBMCs.

The CDR3 sequence is CASSLAGVNGYTF. The CDR3 DNA sequence: TGTGCCAGCAGCCTGGCAGGGGTAAATGGCTACACCTTC. The V and J genes are TRBV5-6 and TRBJ1-2; D is perhaps TRBD1 (6 bases). Trimming shortened V by 4 bases and J by 6 bases, and 13 bases separated the two germline ends. This CDR3 region has 13 residues. Germline loops: CDR1 SGHDT, CDR2 YYEEEE.